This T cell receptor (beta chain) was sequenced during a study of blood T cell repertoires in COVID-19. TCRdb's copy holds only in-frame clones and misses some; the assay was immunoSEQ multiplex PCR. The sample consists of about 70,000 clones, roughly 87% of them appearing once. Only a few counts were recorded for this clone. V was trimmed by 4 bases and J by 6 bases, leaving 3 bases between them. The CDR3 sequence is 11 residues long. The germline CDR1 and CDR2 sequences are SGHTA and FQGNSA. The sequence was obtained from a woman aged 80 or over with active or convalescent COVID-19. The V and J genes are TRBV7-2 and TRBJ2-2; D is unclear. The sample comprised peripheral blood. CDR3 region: CASSWPGELFF. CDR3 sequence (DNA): TGTGCCAGCAGCTGGCCCGGGGAGCTGTTTTTT.